The 9 T cell receptor beta chains presented below share a single source sample, sequenced in a study of shared clonotypes between healthy human individuals. The method was immunoSEQ multiplex PCR; TCRdb's version includes in-frame clones alone and lacks a portion of them. The sample lists some 1,600,000 clones; 95% to 99% were seen once. Sequencing was done on a sample of naive CD4+ T cells sorted from blood. Subset meaning: CD45RA+ positively selected. These receptors were obtained from a man aged 30-40 years in good health.

The chain has TRBV6-5 and TRBJ2-1; 7 nucleotides line up with TRBD2. The CDR3 is made up of 12 amino acids. V was clipped by 2 bases and J by 9 bases; unmatched bases: 1. Germline CDR1 is MNHEY and CDR2 is SVGAGI. CDR3 DNA: TGTGCCAGCAGTTACAGCGGGATTGAGCAGTTCTTC. Its translation is CASSYSGIEQFF.

A remark on this clone: A junction boundary mismatches the germline segment, possibly from a read error. This chain joins TRBV30 and TRBJ2-7; the D gene is possibly TRBD2 (5 bases). The length of the CDR3 is 11 residues. Germline values: CDR1 GTSNPN, CDR2 SVGIG (reference sequence). The chain's CDR3 is CAWSVGQEVNF. In DNA, the CDR3 is TGTGCCTGGAGTGTAGGGCAGGAGGTGAACTTC. The whole variable domain, remainder taken from reference TRBV30 and TRBJ2-7, is SQTIHQWPATLVQPVGSPLSLECTVEGTSNPNLYWYRQAAGRGLQLLFYSVGIGQISSEVPQNLSASRPQDRQFILSSKKLLLSDSGFYLCAWSVGQEVNFGPGTRLTVT.

The genes are TRBV9 and TRBJ2-3, with D tentatively TRBD2 (5 bases). Deletions cut 2 bases from V and 2 bases from J, with 9 bases between. CDR1 and CDR2 from the germline V gene are SGDLS and YYNGEE. This CDR3 has 14 amino acids. The CDR3 loop is CASSVLSDTDTQYF. The CDR3 region has the DNA TGTGCCAGCAGCGTGCTTAGCGACACAGATACGCAGTATTTT.

The CDR3 DNA follows: TGTGCCAGCAGCGCTCGACTAGCTAGCACCGGGGAGCTGTTTTTT. Residues: CASSARLASTGELFF. V usage is TRBV2 and J usage is TRBJ2-2, with 7 nucleotides matching TRBD2. The CDR3 has 15 amino acids. Germline trimming cut 6 bases from V and 4 bases from J; bases unmatched to any gene: 8. Germline V lookup: CDR1 SNHLY, CDR2 FYNNEI.

This chain uses TRBV6-1 with TRBJ1-5; the D gene is possibly TRBD1 (5 bases). The V end lost 8 bases, the J end lost 4 bases, and 12 bases lay between the germline ends. This CDR3 is built from 13 residues. CDR1 and CDR2 (germline): MNHNS, SASEGT. The CDR3 DNA follows: TGTGCCAGCGGATGGGGGGAAAATCAGCCCCAGCATTTT. It specifies CASGWGENQPQHF.

J is TRBJ2-7 and V is TRBV28; tentatively, D is TRBD2 (5 bases). Germline V gives CDR1 MDHEN, CDR2 SYDVKM. The V gene lost 4 bases and the J gene lost 3 bases, with 16 bases spanning the gap. The CDR3 spans 15 residues. CDR3 sequence (DNA): TGTGCCAGCAGTTCGCTCCTAGCTCCGGTCTACGAGCAGTACTTC. Amino acid sequence: CASSSLLAPVYEQYF.

The table lists this clone with a count of one. The chain recombines TRBV27 with TRBJ1-4, with 7 bases fitting TRBD1. The CDR3 extends over 16 amino acids. The V and J ends lost 3 bases and 4 bases, in that order; junction bases with no gene match: 8. Germline loops: CDR1 MNHEY, CDR2 SMNVEV (reference sequence). The CDR3 region has the DNA TGTGCCAGCAGTTTCAGGACAGGAACCATTAATGAAAAACTGTTTTTT. Residues: CASSFRTGTINEKLFF.

The CDR3 spells CASPSESEQYF. The CDR3 coding sequence is TGTGCCAGCCCGTCAGAATCCGAGCAGTACTTC. J is TRBJ2-7 and V is TRBV21-1; the tabulated D call, TRBD1, remains unverified against the DNA. TRBV21-1 is assigned pseudogene status. This CDR3 contains 11 residues.

The chain is built from TRBV5-1 and TRBJ1-1; D gene ambiguous. This CDR3 spans 15 amino acids. With 2 bases removed from V and 1 base from J, the gap between germline ends came to 12 bases. Per germline, CDR1 SGHRS and CDR2 YFSETQ. CDR3 sequence reads: CASSFRAGENTEAFF. The DNA for the CDR3 is TGCGCCAGCAGCTTTAGGGCAGGAGAGAACACTGAAGCTTTCTTT.